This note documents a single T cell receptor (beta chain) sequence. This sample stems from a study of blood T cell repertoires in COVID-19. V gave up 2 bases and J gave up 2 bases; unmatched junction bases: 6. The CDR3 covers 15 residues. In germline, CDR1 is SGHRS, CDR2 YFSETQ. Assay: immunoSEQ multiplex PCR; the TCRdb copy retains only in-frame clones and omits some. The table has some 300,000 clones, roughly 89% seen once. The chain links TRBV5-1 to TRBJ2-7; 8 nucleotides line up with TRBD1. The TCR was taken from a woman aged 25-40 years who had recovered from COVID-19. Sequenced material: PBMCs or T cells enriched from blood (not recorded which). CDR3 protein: CASSLGQGIAYEQYF. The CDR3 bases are TGCGCCAGCAGCTTAGGACAGGGTATAGCCTACGAGCAGTACTTC. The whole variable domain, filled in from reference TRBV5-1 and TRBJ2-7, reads KAGVTQTPRYLIKTRGQQVTLSCSPISGHRSVSWYQQTPGQGLQFLFEYFSETQRNKGNFPGRFSGRQFSNSRSEMNVSTLELGDSALYLCASSLGQGIAYEQYFGPGTRLTVT.